A single sample gave rise to the 29 T cell receptor beta chains below, sequenced in a study of T cells in Graves' hyperthyroidism and ophthalmopathy. RNA transcripts were the template for amplifying TCR beta CDR3 regions. The HTBI primer set was used in a first-round RT-PCR of the TCR CDR3. A single record per CDR3 protein comes from TCRdb applying MiXCR to the multiplex PCR reads. The profile shows 500,000 to 600,000 distinct CDR3 sequences, roughly 46% of them singletons. Sequenced sample: peripheral blood or thyroid tissue (not recorded which). The origin of the receptors is an adult woman with Graves' disease, either hyperthyroidism or ophthalmopathy (not recorded which).

This chain uses TRBV20-1 with TRBJ2-7; 7 nucleotides line up with TRBD2. The CDR3 length is 15 residues. Germline V gene lookup returns CDR1 DFQATT and CDR2 SNEGSKA (reference sequence). CDR3 region: CSGAGDAGHHYEQYF. In DNA, the CDR3 is TGCAGCGGCGCGGGGGATGCGGGCCATCACTACGAGCAGTACTTC.

Ten or more counts support this clonotype. The chain is built from TRBV4-1 and TRBJ1-6; possible D gene TRBD1, 5 bases. Germline V CDR1 and CDR2: MGHRA, YSYEKL. This CDR3 has 14 amino acids. V lost 6 bases, J lost 7 bases, and 13 bases lay in between. CDR3 in amino acids: CASRLAGANSPLHF. The DNA of the CDR3 is TGCGCCAGCAGACTAGCCGGGGCCAATTCACCCCTCCACTTT.

This clonotype was observed many times. This chain joins TRBV7-9 and TRBJ2-7; a weak D match, TRBD2 (5 bases). Germline CDR1 is SEHNR and CDR2 is FQNEAQ (reference sequence). V lost 5 bases, J lost 4 bases, and 18 bases lay in between. CDR3 length: 15 residues. CDR3 loop: CASSPTLRGIYEQYF. The CDR3 coding sequence is TGTGCCAGCAGCCCAACCCTCAGAGGGATTTACGAGCAGTACTTC.

V is TRBV28 and J is TRBJ1-4; the D gene is possibly TRBD1 (5 bases). CDR1 and CDR2 (germline): MDHEN, SYDVKM. There are 15 residues in the CDR3. The germline V and J ends were trimmed by 6 bases and 7 bases, with 18 bases remaining between them. This chain's CDR3 is CASRSNGASGEKLFF. The CDR3 DNA follows: TGTGCCAGCAGGTCCAACGGGGCCAGCGGTGAAAAACTGTTTTTT.

This clonotype was counted many times. CDR3 nucleotide sequence: TGTGCCAGCAGCCCGGGTGGATGGCGCACTGAAGCTTTCTTT. It codes for CASSPGGWRTEAFF. The chain recombines TRBV12-3 or TRBV12-4 with TRBJ1-1; D not certain. This CDR3 is built from 14 residues. Trimming removed 6 bases at V and 4 bases at J, with 15 bases between.

The chain recombines TRBV10-3 with TRBJ2-7; D may be TRBD1 (6 bases). CDR3 size: 15 residues. CDR1 is ENHRY and CDR2 is SYGVKD in the germline V gene. V lost 2 bases, J lost 3 bases, and 14 bases lay in between. CDR3 DNA sequence: TGTGCCATCAGTGAGGTGGGGGCGTTGAACTACGAGCAGTACTTC. This codes for CAISEVGALNYEQYF.

The V gene is TRBV6-5, the J gene TRBJ1-5; 10 bases line up with TRBD1. CDR3 length: 16 residues. Trimming removed 6 bases from V and 2 bases from J; junction bases left unmatched: 7. Germline assignment: CDR1 MNHEY and CDR2 SVGAGI. The CDR3 sequence is CASRRQGAGGNQPQHF. The CDR3, as DNA: TGTGCCAGCAGGAGACAGGGGGCAGGCGGCAATCAGCCCCAGCATTTT.

This sequence joins TRBV7-9 and TRBJ2-7; D is uncertain. Germline V lookup: CDR1 SEHNR, CDR2 FQNEAQ (reference sequence). The CDR3 sequence is 11 residues long. The CDR3 DNA follows: TGTGCGTCAGGCGTCCGGTACGAGCAGTACTTC. Its protein product is CASGVRYEQYF.

This clonotype was found many times. The genes are TRBV6-6 and TRBJ1-1; no clear D. This CDR3 has 12 amino acids. In germline, CDR1 is MNHNY, CDR2 SVGAGI (reference sequence). The V gene lost 7 bases and the J gene lost 6 bases, with 12 bases spanning the gap. The CDR3 DNA reads as TGTGCCAGCATTAAAAGTCAGTCTGAAGCTTTCTTT. Its translation: CASIKSQSEAFF.

This clonotype was detected a few times. Since a much larger clone is just one base distant, this may be a read error. This is likely a read error, given that the CDR3 carries no conserved phenylalanine or tryptophan at its end. The chain couples TRBV5-1 to TRBJ2-5; possibly TRBD2 for D (6 bases). The germline V gene encodes CDR1 SGHRS and CDR2 YFSETQ. V shed 0 bases and J shed 0 bases, with 15 bases lying between them. This CDR3 is built from 17 residues. The CDR3 nucleotides are TGCGCCAGCAGCTTGGAAGGACTAACCAGGTACCAAGAGACCCAGTACCTC. Encoded protein: CASSLEGLTRYQETQYL.

The chain is built from TRBV7-2 and TRBJ2-5; 7 bases align to TRBD2. This CDR3 region has 12 residues. With V trimmed by 1 base and J by 10 bases, 3 bases remained unmatched. Germline assignment: CDR1 SGHTA and CDR2 FQGNSA. CDR3 amino acids: CASSLVGDYQYF. The CDR3 coding sequence is TGTGCCAGCAGCTTAGTTGGGGACTACCAGTACTTC.

This clonotype has more than one count but fewer than ten. The rearrangement joins TRBV27 to TRBJ1-1, with TRBD1 identical over 8 bases. CDR3 size: 15 residues. Germline V lookup: CDR1 MNHEY, CDR2 SMNVEV (reference sequence). J gave up 5 bases and V 5 bases, and 10 bases lay outside the gene matches. The chain's CDR3 is CASSGTGQGGTEAFF. The CDR3 DNA reads TGTGCCAGCAGTGGGACCGGACAGGGAGGGACTGAAGCTTTCTTT.

The V gene is TRBV29-1, the J gene TRBJ2-1; 9 bases are shared with TRBD2. The CDR3 extends over 13 amino acids. Germline V gives CDR1 SQVTM, CDR2 ANQGSEA. V lost 6 bases to trimming and J lost 8 bases; unmatched junction nucleotides: 8. The CDR3 sequence is CSVLAGAFDEQFF. The DNA of the CDR3 is TGCAGCGTCTTAGCGGGAGCCTTCGATGAGCAGTTCTTC.

The rearrangement joins TRBV14 to TRBJ2-2, with D perhaps matching TRBD1 (6 bases). CDR1 and CDR2 (germline): SGHDN, FVKESK. CDR3 length equals 14 residues. Trimming shortened V by 8 bases and J by 4 bases, and 14 bases separated the two germline ends. CDR3 coding DNA: TGTGCCAGCTCAAGCGACAGGATCACCGGGGAGCTGTTTTTT. Protein sequence: CASSSDRITGELFF.

This clonotype was detected ten times or more. The chain carries TRBV7-9 and TRBJ1-6; D is uncertain. The germline gives CDR1 SEHNR, CDR2 FQNEAQ (reference sequence). The CDR3 has 12 amino acids. V was pared by 4 bases and J by 14 bases, with 12 bases between. The CDR3 spells CASSSTAKSLHF. CDR3 sequence (DNA): TGTGCCAGCAGCTCGACCGCTAAGTCCCTCCACTTT.

A remark on this clonotype: In this CDR3 the conserved last residue, phenylalanine or tryptophan, is missing, so a read error is likely. The chain carries TRBV5-1 and TRBJ1-2; D gene uncertain. This CDR3 comprises 15 residues. Trimming pared 4 bases from V and 0 bases from J, leaving 13 bases between. Looked up from germline, CDR1 is SGHRS and CDR2 is YFSETQ. DNA of the CDR3: TGCGCCAGCAGCCAAACGACATTAGCTAACTATGGCTACACCCTC. It specifies CASSQTTLANYGYTL.

This clonotype was counted at least ten times. This chain connects TRBV10-3 to TRBJ1-5; D possibly corresponds to TRBD1 (5 bases). Germline V gene data show CDR1 as ENHRY and CDR2 as SYGVKD. The CDR3 is 14 amino acids. The germline V and J ends were trimmed by 9 bases and 4 bases, with 16 bases remaining between them. Written as DNA, the CDR3 is TGTGCCATAGGGGCTGGGGCGGAAAATCAGCCCCAGCATTTT. Translated, it gives CAIGAGAENQPQHF.

V and J are TRBV15 and TRBJ2-2; possibly TRBD2 for D (6 bases). The CDR3 consists of 18 residues. Trimming cost V 1 base and J 4 bases, with 19 bases left between them. CDR1 and CDR2 from the germline V gene are LNHNV and YYDKDF (reference sequence). The CDR3 coding sequence is TGTGCCACCAGCAGAGGGCCGCCTACTAGCCATCTCACCGGGGAGCTGTTTTTT. It is translated as CATSRGPPTSHLTGELFF.

The sample holds a few counts of this clonotype. This sequence joins TRBV6-1 and TRBJ1-2; the D gene is possibly TRBD1 (5 bases). Between the trimmed V and J ends, which lost 6 bases and 11 bases, there was a span of 16 bases. Germline V CDR1 and CDR2: MNHNS, SASEGT. CDR3 length: 12 amino acids. CDR3 protein: CASRQRQGWYTF. The CDR3 DNA reads as TGTGCCAGCAGACAGAGGCAGGGATGGTACACCTTC.

This clonotype occurred a few times. V usage is TRBV27 and J usage is TRBJ2-2, with TRBD2 as a possible D gene (5 bases). Trimming removed 6 bases from V and 4 bases from J, with 6 bases in between. Germline CDR1 and CDR2: MNHEY and SMNVEV (reference sequence). The CDR3 totals 12 residues. This CDR3 is CASRAVTGELFF. The CDR3 nucleotides are TGTGCCAGCAGAGCGGTCACCGGGGAGCTGTTTTTT.

This clonotype appeared many times. The chain joins TRBV28 to TRBJ2-7, with D unclear. The V gene lost 8 bases and the J gene lost 0 bases, with 8 bases spanning the gap. The CDR3 is 12 amino acids. Germline V lookup: CDR1 MDHEN, CDR2 SYDVKM. CDR3 loop: CASGDISYEQYF. CDR3 nucleotide sequence: TGTGCCAGCGGAGATATCTCCTACGAGCAGTACTTC. The full variable domain, with the rest looked up from reference TRBV28 and TRBJ2-7, is DVKVTQSSRYLVKRTGEKVFLECVQDMDHENMFWYRQDPGLGLRLIYFSYDVKMKEKGDIPEGYSVSREKKERFSLILESASTNQTSMYLCASGDISYEQYFGPGTRLTVT.

The table lists this clonotype with a count of one. V usage is TRBV7-2 and J usage is TRBJ2-7; D might be TRBD2 (6 bases). The CDR3 is 15 residues long. Looked up from germline, CDR1 is SGHTA and CDR2 is FQGNSA. Trimming stripped 5 bases from V and 0 bases from J, with 14 bases between. CDR3 in DNA: TGTGCCAGCAGCCCGGGAGCAGAGTTCTCCTACGAGCAGTACTTC. This encodes CASSPGAEFSYEQYF.

V gene TRBV10-3 combines with J gene TRBJ2-7; TRBD1 matches 9 bases. The trim removed 6 bases at V and 4 bases at J, leaving 7 bases unmatched. Germline CDR1 reads ENHRY; CDR2 reads SYGVKD. The CDR3 is made up of 14 amino acids. For the CDR3, the DNA is TGTGCCATCAGCGGGGGACAGGGTACTTACGAGCAGTACTTC. Its protein product is CAISGGQGTYEQYF.

In this sample, this clonotype turned up a few times. V and J are TRBV5-1 and TRBJ2-7; no clear D. This CDR3 spans 12 amino acids. From germline, CDR1 is SGHRS and CDR2 YFSETQ. Trimming pared 7 bases from V and 5 bases from J, leaving 13 bases between. CDR3 nucleotides: TGCGCCAGCTCTGAATGGGCCAACGAGCAGTACTTC. Its protein product is CASSEWANEQYF.

The chain carries TRBV7-9 and TRBJ2-5; 10 nucleotides agree with TRBD1. The CDR3 is made up of 15 amino acids. Trimming took 6 bases from V and 1 from J; bases not matched to a gene: 5. In germline, CDR1 is SEHNR, CDR2 FQNEAQ (reference sequence). The DNA for the CDR3 is TGTGCCAGCAGAAAGGGGACAGGGGTCCAAGAGACCCAGTACTTC. Amino acids: CASRKGTGVQETQYF.

This clonotype was recorded at least ten times. This chain joins TRBV6-1 and TRBJ1-5, with D perhaps matching TRBD1 (6 bases). V was shortened by 7 bases and J by 4 bases, with 11 bases between the two germline ends. The CDR3 has 13 residues. The germline V gene encodes CDR1 MNHNS and CDR2 SASEGT. The CDR3 DNA reads as TGTGCCAGCACAACAGGGCTTAATCAGCCCCAGCATTTT. It translates to CASTTGLNQPQHF.

This clonotype appeared many times. DNA of the CDR3: TGTGCCAGCAGCTTAGACGATGGGGACCTCCAGCCCCAGCATTTT. Its protein is CASSLDDGDLQPQHF. The chain combines TRBV7-8 with TRBJ1-5; D is perhaps TRBD1 (5 bases). Germline CDR1 and CDR2: SGHVS and FQNEAQ. V shed 1 base and J shed 7 bases, with 14 bases lying between them. The CDR3 extends over 15 amino acids.

This chain connects TRBV7-2 to TRBJ2-7, with D perhaps TRBD1 or TRBD2 (5 bases each). Trimming took off 10 bases at V and 5 bases at J, with 21 bases between the two ends. From germline, CDR1 is SGHTA and CDR2 FQGNSA. This CDR3 region has 14 residues. The CDR3 region has the DNA TGTGCCAACCCACCGGGGCAGGGAAACCACGAGCAGTACTTC. Its translation is CANPPGQGNHEQYF.

The chain uses TRBV9 and TRBJ1-5; 7 bases are a match to TRBD1. CDR3 length equals 15 residues. J was trimmed by 1 base and V by 5 bases; bases with no gene match: 6. The germline gives CDR1 SGDLS, CDR2 YYNGEE. CDR3 amino acids: CASRLGQLSNQPQHF. The CDR3 DNA reads TGTGCCAGCAGATTGGGACAGTTAAGCAATCAGCCCCAGCATTTT.